This T cell receptor beta chain was captured in a study of CD8+ T cells in alopecia areata. Looking at the study overall: Tofacitinib administration to treated patients was oral, at 5 to 10 mg twice daily.

General study findings and limits: Scalp data also include sequences from resident alphabeta T cells of normal skin.

cDNA reverse transcribed from extracted RNA served as the sequencing template. Method: immunoSEQ multiplex PCR; TCRdb's copy keeps in-frame clones and lacks some. The table has 180,000 or so clones, less than 80% seen once; the top ten hold approximately 10%. The CDR3 totals 15 residues. The germline V gene has CDR1 SNHLY and CDR2 FYNNEI. V was pared by 3 bases and J by 1 base, with 1 base of the junction left unmatched. A remark on this clone: The antigen is undetermined.

The sequences come from CD8+ T cells sorted from blood, collected at week 0. The TCR sequence derives from a human donor with alopecia areata. V usage is TRBV2 and J usage is TRBJ2-2, with TRBD2 matching 8 bases. The CDR3 region is CASSDLAGNTGELFF. The CDR3 DNA reads TGTGCCAGCAGTGATCTAGCGGGGAACACCGGGGAGCTGTTTTTT. The complete variable domain, with remaining parts taken from reference TRBV2 and TRBJ2-2, reads EPEVTQTPSHQVTQMGQEVILRCVPISNHLYFYWYRQILGQKVEFLVSFYNNEISEKSEIFDDQFSVERPDGSNFTLKIRSTKLEDSAMYFCASSDLAGNTGELFFGEGSRLTVL.